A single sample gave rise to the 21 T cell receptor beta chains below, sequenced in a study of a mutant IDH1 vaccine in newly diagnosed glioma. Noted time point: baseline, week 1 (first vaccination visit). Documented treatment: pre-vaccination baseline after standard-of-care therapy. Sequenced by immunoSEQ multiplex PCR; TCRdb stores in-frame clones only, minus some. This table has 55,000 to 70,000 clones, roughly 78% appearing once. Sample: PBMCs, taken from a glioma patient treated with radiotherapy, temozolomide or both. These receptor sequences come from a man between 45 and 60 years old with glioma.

The CDR3: CASSSKTGAYEQYF. Here the CDR3 DNA reads TGTGCCAGCAGCTCTAAGACAGGGGCCTACGAGCAGTACTTC. The V gene is TRBV5-4, the J gene TRBJ2-7, with 8 nucleotides matching TRBD1. The junction had 4 bases not matched to a gene; V was cut back by 3 bases and J by 2 bases. The CDR3 is made up of 14 amino acids. Germline-derived CDR1 and CDR2 are SGHNT and YYREEE (reference sequence).

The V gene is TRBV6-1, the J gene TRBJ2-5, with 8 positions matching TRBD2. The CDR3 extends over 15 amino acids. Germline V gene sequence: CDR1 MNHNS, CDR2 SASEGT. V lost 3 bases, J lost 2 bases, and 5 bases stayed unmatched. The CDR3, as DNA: TGTGCCAGCAGTGAGTCGGGGGGGAGACAAGAGACCCAGTACTTC. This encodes CASSESGGRQETQYF.

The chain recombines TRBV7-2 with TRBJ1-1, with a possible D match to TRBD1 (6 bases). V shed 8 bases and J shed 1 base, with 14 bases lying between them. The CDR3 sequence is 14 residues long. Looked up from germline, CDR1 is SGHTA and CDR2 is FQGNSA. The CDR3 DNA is TGTGCCAGCTGGTGGAGGGGGAAGAACACTGAAGCTTTCTTT. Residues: CASWWRGKNTEAFF.

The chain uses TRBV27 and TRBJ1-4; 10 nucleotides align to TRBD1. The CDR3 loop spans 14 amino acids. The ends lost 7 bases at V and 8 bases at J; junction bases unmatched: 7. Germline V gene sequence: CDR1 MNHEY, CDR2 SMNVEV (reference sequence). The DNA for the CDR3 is TGTGCCAGCACCCGGACAGGGGGAAGGGAAAAACTGTTTTTT. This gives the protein CASTRTGGREKLFF.

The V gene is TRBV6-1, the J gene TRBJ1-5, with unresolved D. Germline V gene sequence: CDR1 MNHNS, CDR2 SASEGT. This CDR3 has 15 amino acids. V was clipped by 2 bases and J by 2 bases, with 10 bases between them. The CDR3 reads CASSELGGGNQPQHF. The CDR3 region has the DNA TGTGCCAGCAGTGAACTGGGCGGGGGCAATCAGCCCCAGCATTTT.

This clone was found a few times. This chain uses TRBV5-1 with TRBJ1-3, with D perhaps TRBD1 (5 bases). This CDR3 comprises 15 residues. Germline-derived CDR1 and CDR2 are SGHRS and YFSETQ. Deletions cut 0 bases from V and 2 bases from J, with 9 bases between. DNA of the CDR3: TGCGCCAGCAGCTTGGAAGGGGTAGCTGGAAACACCATATATTTT. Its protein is CASSLEGVAGNTIYF.

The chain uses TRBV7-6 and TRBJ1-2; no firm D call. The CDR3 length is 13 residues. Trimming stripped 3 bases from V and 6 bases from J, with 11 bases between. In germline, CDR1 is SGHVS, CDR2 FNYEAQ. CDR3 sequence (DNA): TGTGCCAGCAGCTTGAGGGTTGGCCATGGCTACACCTTC. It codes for CASSLRVGHGYTF.

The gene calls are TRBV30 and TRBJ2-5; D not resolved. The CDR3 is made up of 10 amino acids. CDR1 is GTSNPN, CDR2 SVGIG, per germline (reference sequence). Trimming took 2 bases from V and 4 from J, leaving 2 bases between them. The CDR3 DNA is TGTGCCTGGAGTATAGAGACCCAGTACTTC. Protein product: CAWSIETQYF.

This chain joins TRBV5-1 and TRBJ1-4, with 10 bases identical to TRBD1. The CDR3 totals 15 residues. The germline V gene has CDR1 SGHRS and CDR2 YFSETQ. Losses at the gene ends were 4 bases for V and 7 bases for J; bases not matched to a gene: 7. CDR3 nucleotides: TGCGCCAGCAGCCCGACCGGGACAGGGGCTGAAAAACTGTTTTTT. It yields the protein CASSPTGTGAEKLFF.

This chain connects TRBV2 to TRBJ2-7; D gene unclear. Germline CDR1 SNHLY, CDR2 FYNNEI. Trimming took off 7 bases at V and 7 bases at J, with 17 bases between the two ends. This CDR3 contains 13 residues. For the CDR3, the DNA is TGTGCCAGCACGGACGGAACGAAGAGGGAGCAGTACTTC. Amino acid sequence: CASTDGTKREQYF.

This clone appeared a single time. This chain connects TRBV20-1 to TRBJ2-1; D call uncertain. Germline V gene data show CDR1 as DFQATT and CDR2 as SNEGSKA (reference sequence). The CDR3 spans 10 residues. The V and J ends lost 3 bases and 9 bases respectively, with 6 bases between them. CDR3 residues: CSASNAEQFF. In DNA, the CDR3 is TGCAGTGCTAGTAACGCTGAGCAGTTCTTC.

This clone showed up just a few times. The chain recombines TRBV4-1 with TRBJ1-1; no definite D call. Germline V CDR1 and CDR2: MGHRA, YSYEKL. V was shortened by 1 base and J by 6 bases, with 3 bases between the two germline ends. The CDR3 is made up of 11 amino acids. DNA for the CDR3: TGCGCCAGCAGCCAAGCATCTGAAGCTTTCTTT. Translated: CASSQASEAFF.

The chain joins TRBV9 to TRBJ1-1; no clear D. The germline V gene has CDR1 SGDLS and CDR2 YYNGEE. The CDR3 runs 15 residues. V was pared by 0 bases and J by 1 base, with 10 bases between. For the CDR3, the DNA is TGTGCCAGCAGCGTAGATTTGACACCGAACACTGAAGCTTTCTTT. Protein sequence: CASSVDLTPNTEAFF.

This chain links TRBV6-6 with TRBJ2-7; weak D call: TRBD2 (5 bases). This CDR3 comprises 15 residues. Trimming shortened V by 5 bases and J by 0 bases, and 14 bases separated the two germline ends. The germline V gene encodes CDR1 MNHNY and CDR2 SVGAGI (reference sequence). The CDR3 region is CASSTRHSSSYEQYF. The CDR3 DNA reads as TGTGCCAGCAGTACTAGACACTCGTCCTCCTACGAGCAGTACTTC.

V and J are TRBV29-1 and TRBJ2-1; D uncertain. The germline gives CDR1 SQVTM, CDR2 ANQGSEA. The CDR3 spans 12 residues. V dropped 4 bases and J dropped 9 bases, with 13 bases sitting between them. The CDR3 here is CSVVPALGEQFF. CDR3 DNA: TGCAGCGTTGTGCCGGCCTTGGGTGAGCAGTTCTTC.

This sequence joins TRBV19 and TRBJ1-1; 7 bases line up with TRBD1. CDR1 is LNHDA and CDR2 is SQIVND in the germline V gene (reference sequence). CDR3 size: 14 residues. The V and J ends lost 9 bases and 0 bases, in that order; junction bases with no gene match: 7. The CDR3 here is CASLQGSVNTEAFF. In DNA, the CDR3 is TGTGCCAGCCTACAGGGGTCCGTGAACACTGAAGCTTTCTTT.

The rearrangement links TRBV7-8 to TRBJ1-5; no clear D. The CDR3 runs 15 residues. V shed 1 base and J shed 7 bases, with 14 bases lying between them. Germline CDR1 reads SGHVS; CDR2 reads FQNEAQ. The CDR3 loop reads CASSLEEVYAQPQHF. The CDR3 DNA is TGTGCCAGCAGCTTAGAGGAGGTTTACGCACAGCCCCAGCATTTT.

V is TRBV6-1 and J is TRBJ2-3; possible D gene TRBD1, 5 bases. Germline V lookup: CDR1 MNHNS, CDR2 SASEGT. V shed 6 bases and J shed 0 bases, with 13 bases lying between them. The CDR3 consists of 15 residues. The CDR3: CASSTSRQSTDTQYF. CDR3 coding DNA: TGTGCCAGCAGCACCTCCCGACAGAGCACAGATACGCAGTATTTT.

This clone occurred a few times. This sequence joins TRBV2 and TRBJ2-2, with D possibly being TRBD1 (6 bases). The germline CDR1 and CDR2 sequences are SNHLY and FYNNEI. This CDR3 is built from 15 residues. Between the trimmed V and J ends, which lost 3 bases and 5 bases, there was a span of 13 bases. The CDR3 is CASSDNRVGTGELFF. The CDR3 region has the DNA TGTGCCAGCAGTGATAACAGGGTAGGAACCGGGGAGCTGTTTTTT.

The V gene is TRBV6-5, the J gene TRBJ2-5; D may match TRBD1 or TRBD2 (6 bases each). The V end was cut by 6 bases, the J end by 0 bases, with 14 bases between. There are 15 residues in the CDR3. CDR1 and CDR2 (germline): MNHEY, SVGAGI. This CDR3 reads CASRGGTTYQETQYF. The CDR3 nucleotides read TGTGCCAGCAGGGGCGGGACAACGTACCAAGAGACCCAGTACTTC.

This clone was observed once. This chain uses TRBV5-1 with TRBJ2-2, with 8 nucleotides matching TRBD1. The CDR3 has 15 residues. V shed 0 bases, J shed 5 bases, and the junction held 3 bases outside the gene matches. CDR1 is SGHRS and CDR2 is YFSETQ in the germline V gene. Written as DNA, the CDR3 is TGCGCCAGCAGCTTGGAGGACAGGGTTACCGGGGAGCTGTTTTTT. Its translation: CASSLEDRVTGELFF.